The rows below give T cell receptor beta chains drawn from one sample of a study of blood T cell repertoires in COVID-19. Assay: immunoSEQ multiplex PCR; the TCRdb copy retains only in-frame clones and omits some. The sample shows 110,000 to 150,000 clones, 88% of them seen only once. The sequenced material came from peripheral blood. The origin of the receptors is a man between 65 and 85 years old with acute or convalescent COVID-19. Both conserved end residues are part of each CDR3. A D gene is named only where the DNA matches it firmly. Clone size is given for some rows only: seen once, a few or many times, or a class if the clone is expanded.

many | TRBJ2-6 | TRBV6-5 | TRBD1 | CASRRDRGANVLTF | TGTGCCAGCAGGCGGGACAGGGGAGCCAACGTCCTGACTTTC
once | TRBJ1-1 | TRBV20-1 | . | CSFGGNTEAFF | TGCAGTTTCGGGGGGAACACTGAAGCTTTCTTT
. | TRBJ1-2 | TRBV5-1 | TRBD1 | CASSPGQGAPMGYTF | TGCGCCAGCAGCCCGGGACAGGGGGCGCCGATGGGCTACACCTTC
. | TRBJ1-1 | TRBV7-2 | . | CASSSRSGGEPEAFF | TGTGCCAGCAGCTCCAGGAGTGGGGGGGAACCTGAAGCTTTCTTT
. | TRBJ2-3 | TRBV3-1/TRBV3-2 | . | CASSPGGTDTQYF | TGTGCCAGCAGCCCCGGGGGCACAGATACGCAGTATTTT
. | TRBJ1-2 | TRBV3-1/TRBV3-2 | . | CASSQAGWRINGYTF | TGTGCCAGCAGCCAAGCCGGTTGGCGGATTAATGGCTACACCTTC
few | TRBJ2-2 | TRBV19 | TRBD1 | CASKNRGRTGELFF | TGTGCCAGTAAAAACAGGGGGCGGACCGGGGAGCTGTTTTTT
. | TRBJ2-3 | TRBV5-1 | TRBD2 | CASSLGLAGAEDTQYF | TGCGCCAGCAGCTTAGGCCTAGCGGGGGCCGAAGATACGCAGTATTTT
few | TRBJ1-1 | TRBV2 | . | CASREGGLTEAFF | TGTGCCAGCAGGGAAGGGGGGCTTACTGAAGCTTTCTTT
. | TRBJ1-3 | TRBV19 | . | CASRVDRAGNTIYF | TGTGCCAGTAGGGTGGACAGAGCTGGAAACACCATATATTTT
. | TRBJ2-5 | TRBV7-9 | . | CASSSRTAGETQYF | TGTGCCAGCAGCTCTCGGACTGCGGGTGAGACCCAGTACTTC
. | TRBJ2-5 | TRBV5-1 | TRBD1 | CASSLGQGGSIQETQYF | TGCGCCAGCAGCTTGGGACAGGGCGGGTCGATTCAAGAGACCCAGTACTTC
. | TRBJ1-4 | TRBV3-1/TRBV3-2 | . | CASSQDLGEKLFF | TGTGCCAGCAGCCAAGATCTAGGTGAAAAACTGTTTTTT
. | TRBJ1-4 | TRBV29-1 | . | CSVGGLGEKLFF | TGCAGCGTTGGGGGGCTAGGTGAAAAACTGTTTTTT
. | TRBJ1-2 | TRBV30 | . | CALNGYTF | TGTGCCCTAAATGGCTACACCTTC
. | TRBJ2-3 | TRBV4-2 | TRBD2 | CASSQSAGVVDTQYF | TGTGCCAGCAGCCAATCAGCGGGAGTGGTAGATACGCAGTATTTT
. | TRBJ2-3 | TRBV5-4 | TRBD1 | CASSLTGDTDTQYF | TGTGCCAGCAGCTTAACAGGGGATACAGATACGCAGTATTTT
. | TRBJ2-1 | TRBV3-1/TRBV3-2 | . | CASSRGRDEQFF | TGTGCCAGCAGCAGGGGGAGGGATGAGCAGTTCTTC
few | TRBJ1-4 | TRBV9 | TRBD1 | CASSTGGFNEKLFF | TGTGCCAGCAGCACAGGGGGGTTTAATGAAAAACTGTTTTTT
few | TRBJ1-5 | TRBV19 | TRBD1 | CASSMFRVGTGPYSNQPQHF | TGTGCCAGTAGCATGTTTAGGGTTGGGACAGGGCCATATAGCAATCAGCCCCAGCATTTT
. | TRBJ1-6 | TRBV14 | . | CASSPSYNSPLHF | TGTGCCAGCAGCCCATCATATAATTCACCCCTCCACTTT
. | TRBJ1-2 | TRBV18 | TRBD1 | CASSPDRETYGYTF | TGTGCCAGCTCACCCGACAGGGAAACTTATGGCTACACCTTC
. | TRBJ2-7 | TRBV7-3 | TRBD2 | CASRLGSGKFSYEQYF | TGTGCCAGCAGGCTAGGGAGCGGGAAATTCTCCTACGAGCAGTACTTC
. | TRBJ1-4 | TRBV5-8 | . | CAIRTGTPKGGEKLFF | TGTGCCATCCGGACTGGGACACCGAAGGGTGGTGAAAAACTGTTTTTT
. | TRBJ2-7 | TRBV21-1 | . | CASSILGSEQYF | TGTGCCAGCAGCATCCTCGGGAGCGAGCAGTACTTC
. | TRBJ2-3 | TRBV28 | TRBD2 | CASIRLASNTDTQYF | TGTGCCAGCATCCGACTAGCTTCGAACACAGATACGCAGTATTTT
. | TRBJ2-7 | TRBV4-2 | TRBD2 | CASSQELAPSYEQYF | TGTGCCAGCAGCCAAGAACTAGCGCCCTCCTACGAGCAGTACTTC